Listed below are T cell receptor beta chains from one sample, sequenced in a study of blood T cell repertoires in COVID-19. Profiled with immunoSEQ multiplex PCR; TCRdb holds only in-frame clones, not every one. Of 14,000 to 15,000 clones listed, around 87% are singletons. What was sequenced was peripheral blood. All receptors come from a human donor in a cohort sampled during active COVID-19. The CDR3 runs from the conserved cysteine through the conserved F or W. Clone size is given for some rows only: seen once, a few or many times, or a class if the clone is expanded.

clone size: -
V gene: TRBV7-3
CDR3 protein: CASSPTRQGTQYF

clone size: few
V gene: TRBV20-1
CDR3 protein: CSANVWATQYF

clone size: -
V gene: TRBV11-2
CDR3 protein: CASSSRDRGSYEQYF

clone size: -
V gene: TRBV15
CDR3 protein: CATSRSHQGDNEKLFF

clone size: -
V gene: TRBV6-6
CDR3 protein: CASSYLEYSYEQYF

clone size: -
V gene: TRBV7-2
CDR3 protein: CASSRGPNTEAFF

clone size: -
V gene: TRBV6-5
CDR3 protein: CASMGPRWNSPLHF

clone size: -
V gene: TRBV7-8
CDR3 protein: CASSFKQGVGNQPQHF

clone size: -
V gene: TRBV12-3/TRBV12-4
CDR3 protein: CASRIGGEKLFF

clone size: -
V gene: TRBV5-1
CDR3 protein: CASSFTGGREYF

clone size: medium-sized
V gene: TRBV6-6
CDR3 protein: CASSTSPSVTGELFF

clone size: -
V gene: TRBV29-1
CDR3 protein: CSVARGSYNEQFF

clone size: -
V gene: TRBV7-9
CDR3 protein: CASNGGSYEQYF

clone size: once
V gene: TRBV30
CDR3 protein: CAGTGGFHGYTF

clone size: -
V gene: TRBV10-3
CDR3 protein: CAISGRGARSPQYF

clone size: -
V gene: TRBV6-5
CDR3 protein: CASSYSTGQNYGYTF

clone size: -
V gene: TRBV7-2
CDR3 protein: CASSTAAYPINYGYTF

clone size: once
V gene: TRBV18
CDR3 protein: CASSPPEAQGTTEAFF

clone size: -
V gene: TRBV7-9
CDR3 protein: CASSLVPQNTEAFF

clone size: -
V gene: TRBV3-1/TRBV3-2
CDR3 protein: CASSQYPGVLFF

clone size: -
V gene: TRBV2
CDR3 protein: CASSELTGGNEAFF

clone size: -
V gene: TRBV7-9
CDR3 protein: CASTLALNTEAFF

clone size: few
V gene: TRBV4-1
CDR3 protein: CASSLETYSPLHF

clone size: -
V gene: TRBV6-5
CDR3 protein: CASTEGQGLYGYTF

clone size: -
V gene: TRBV2
CDR3 protein: CASREGGSTDTQYF

clone size: -
V gene: TRBV5-5
CDR3 protein: CASSLEGQGSETQYF

clone size: -
V gene: TRBV5-5
CDR3 protein: CASSLEGGSGVETQYF

clone size: -
V gene: TRBV19
CDR3 protein: CASTRSSSYNEQFF

clone size: -
V gene: TRBV2
CDR3 protein: CASSKGQGKETQYF

clone size: once
V gene: TRBV12-3/TRBV12-4
CDR3 protein: CASSLELAGEQFF

clone size: -
V gene: TRBV5-1
CDR3 protein: CASSRTGPDTQYF

clone size: -
V gene: TRBV25-1
CDR3 protein: CASSPRHGEAFF

clone size: -
V gene: TRBV5-6
CDR3 protein: CASSSDGVFGGGYTF

clone size: -
V gene: TRBV19
CDR3 protein: CASKTTGARNEQFF

clone size: -
V gene: TRBV7-2
CDR3 protein: CASSLVGGGTQYF

clone size: -
V gene: TRBV5-1
CDR3 protein: CASSFDGREGGQPQHF

clone size: -
V gene: TRBV19
CDR3 protein: CASSMTGRGIHGYTF

clone size: -
V gene: TRBV29-1
CDR3 protein: CSVGANSYEQYF

clone size: -
V gene: TRBV6-5
CDR3 protein: CASSRQGTPHEQYF

clone size: -
V gene: TRBV16
CDR3 protein: CASSHGLGAGEAFF